A selection of T cell receptor beta chains follows, all from one sample in a study of T cells in Graves' hyperthyroidism and ophthalmopathy. TCRdb reprocessed the multiplex PCR reads with MiXCR, giving one entry per CDR3 protein. The sample includes hundreds of thousands of distinct CDR3 sequences, about 17% of them seen just once. Sequencing used blood. Receptors originate from a young woman with Graves' ophthalmopathy. The conserved cysteine and the conserved F or W are not part of the CDR3 here.

j_call: TRBJ2-7; v_call: TRBV25-1; cdr3_aa: ASSEPGPNSYEQY
j_call: TRBJ2-1; v_call: TRBV27; cdr3_aa: ASSFIAGGVNEQF
j_call: TRBJ1-1; v_call: TRBV4-2; cdr3_aa: ASSQEPDRPTEAF
j_call: TRBJ2-5; v_call: TRBV29-1; cdr3_aa: SVSYPGTSGGTVETQY
j_call: TRBJ2-3; v_call: TRBV11-2; cdr3_aa: ASSLVGSGYAADTQY
j_call: TRBJ2-1; v_call: TRBV28; cdr3_aa: ASSSRGRFYNEQF
j_call: TRBJ1-2; v_call: TRBV10-2; cdr3_aa: ASSELIQGRNRYGYT
j_call: TRBJ2-2; v_call: TRBV10-1; cdr3_aa: ASSESRATGELF
j_call: TRBJ2-7; v_call: TRBV3-1; cdr3_aa: ASSQQGAREQY
j_call: TRBJ2-7; v_call: TRBV30; cdr3_aa: AWSVASGGGYEQY
j_call: TRBJ2-1; v_call: TRBV12-5; cdr3_aa: ASGLVTGQYNEQF
j_call: TRBJ1-2; v_call: TRBV28; cdr3_aa: ASRPTGASGYT
j_call: TRBJ2-7; v_call: TRBV9; cdr3_aa: ASSGRDISYEQY
j_call: TRBJ2-5; v_call: TRBV28; cdr3_aa: ASSLSGEAETQY
j_call: TRBJ2-1; v_call: TRBV13; cdr3_aa: ASSSFASQGF
j_call: TRBJ2-7; v_call: TRBV28; cdr3_aa: ASSLTGQGRSEQY
j_call: TRBJ1-5; v_call: TRBV4-3; cdr3_aa: ASSQDRGYQPQH
j_call: TRBJ1-2; v_call: TRBV4-3; cdr3_aa: ASSQDFSRGYT
j_call: TRBJ2-7; v_call: TRBV5-1; cdr3_aa: ASSEGQSSSYEQY
j_call: TRBJ2-7; v_call: TRBV6-1; cdr3_aa: ASSARTELYEQY
j_call: TRBJ1-2; v_call: TRBV29-1; cdr3_aa: SGAGVYGYT
j_call: TRBJ1-1; v_call: TRBV3-1; cdr3_aa: ASGHRLGTEAF
j_call: TRBJ2-3; v_call: TRBV27; cdr3_aa: ASSPPLWSVPRGSRGDTQY
j_call: TRBJ2-7; v_call: TRBV11-2; cdr3_aa: ASRGLSAAEQY
j_call: TRBJ2-6; v_call: TRBV7-9; cdr3_aa: ASSLYPGRSGANVLT
j_call: TRBJ1-6; v_call: TRBV20-1; cdr3_aa: SAEDSSGSYNSPLH
j_call: TRBJ2-3; v_call: TRBV11-3; cdr3_aa: ASSSSSGTSGYDTQY
j_call: TRBJ1-4; v_call: TRBV6-1; cdr3_aa: ASTRGGAAATNEKLF
j_call: TRBJ2-5; v_call: TRBV30; cdr3_aa: AWSVREGQETQY
j_call: TRBJ2-3; v_call: TRBV13; cdr3_aa: ASSAQPGLAPDTQY
j_call: TRBJ2-5; v_call: TRBV5-1; cdr3_aa: ASSFWQGSGETQY
j_call: TRBJ2-4; v_call: TRBV11-3; cdr3_aa: ASRGGSKNIQY
j_call: TRBJ2-2; v_call: TRBV24-1; cdr3_aa: ATSRHGPGELF
j_call: TRBJ1-4; v_call: TRBV10-2; cdr3_aa: ASSSGQSLNEKLF
j_call: TRBJ2-1; v_call: TRBV5-1; cdr3_aa: ASSLAETPRRSEQF
j_call: TRBJ2-7; v_call: TRBV20-1; cdr3_aa: SANVGTGVYEQY
j_call: TRBJ2-2; v_call: TRBV19; cdr3_aa: ASSIEFRQGARNTGELF
j_call: TRBJ1-5; v_call: TRBV4-1; cdr3_aa: ASSQEGRSQPQH
j_call: TRBJ2-3; v_call: TRBV20-1; cdr3_aa: SARDLQRELDTQY
j_call: TRBJ2-7; v_call: TRBV5-4; cdr3_aa: ASSIREFTYEQY
j_call: TRBJ1-1; v_call: TRBV9; cdr3_aa: ASSSGVEAF
j_call: TRBJ1-2; v_call: TRBV6-1; cdr3_aa: ASSATSIDSSYGYT
j_call: TRBJ2-3; v_call: TRBV29-1; cdr3_aa: SVEDWAGGVATDTQY
j_call: TRBJ1-1; v_call: TRBV9; cdr3_aa: ASSVEEGVYRGRNTEAF
j_call: TRBJ1-4; v_call: TRBV29-1; cdr3_aa: SVEVPGEEKLF